Following are 8 T cell receptor beta chains from one sample sequenced in a study of blood T cell repertoires in COVID-19. Produced via immunoSEQ multiplex PCR; TCRdb's table is partial and in-frame only. Among some 300,000 clones listed, approximately 90% were seen once. Sequencing was done on a sample of peripheral blood. These receptors originate from a woman aged 25-40 years who had recovered from COVID-19.

This rearrangement joins TRBV6-5 to TRBJ2-7, with a possible D match to TRBD1 (5 bases). V was cut by 6 bases and J by 3 bases, with 18 bases left in between. The germline V gene encodes CDR1 MNHEY and CDR2 SVGAGI. This CDR3 has 15 residues. CDR3 DNA: TGTGCCAGCAGCAACAAGTGGGGCAGGGTCTACGAGCAGTACTTC. Amino acid sequence: CASSNKWGRVYEQYF.

The V and J genes are TRBV27 and TRBJ1-5; D perhaps matches TRBD1 (5 bases). The CDR3 has 17 residues. Trimming removed 3 bases from V and 4 bases from J, with 19 bases in between. Germline V gene lookup returns CDR1 MNHEY and CDR2 SMNVEV (reference sequence). The CDR3 nucleotides read TGTGCCAGCAGTTTTGGGGAGGGGAACGTCTGGAATCAGCCCCAGCATTTT. Translated: CASSFGEGNVWNQPQHF.

The rearrangement uses TRBV5-1 and TRBJ2-2, with 8 bases that match TRBD1. The ends lost 4 bases at V and 4 bases at J; junction bases unmatched: 12. Germline V lookup: CDR1 SGHRS, CDR2 YFSETQ. The CDR3 consists of 17 residues. The CDR3 coding sequence is TGCGCCAGCAGCCATGCCCTGCTGACAGGGGTCACCGGGGAGCTGTTTTTT. Its translation: CASSHALLTGVTGELFF.

This chain uses TRBV28 with TRBJ1-3; D is uncertain. The CDR3 consists of 15 residues. Germline V gene lookup returns CDR1 MDHEN and CDR2 SYDVKM. V lost 5 bases and J lost 1, with 12 bases in between. The CDR3 region has the DNA TGTGCCAGCAGTCTAACGTATTTATCTGGAAACACCATATATTTT. This sequence encodes CASSLTYLSGNTIYF.

This chain uses TRBV27 with TRBJ2-7; 9 bases align to TRBD2. The length of the CDR3 is 15 residues. CDR1 is MNHEY and CDR2 is SMNVEV in the germline V gene (reference sequence). With V trimmed by 0 bases and J by 3 bases, 3 bases remained unmatched. The DNA of the CDR3 is TGTGCCAGCAGTTTATCGACTAGCGGAAACTACGAGCAGTACTTC. Translation gives CASSLSTSGNYEQYF.

A single count supports this clone. V usage is TRBV13 and J usage is TRBJ2-5, with 11 nucleotides matching TRBD1. The ends lost 5 bases at V and 4 bases at J; junction bases unmatched: 6. This CDR3 spans 15 amino acids. Germline-derived CDR1 and CDR2 are PRHDT and FYEKMQ (reference sequence). The CDR3 DNA reads TGTGCCAGCAGCGGCGGACAGGGGGCGCGAGAGACCCAGTACTTC. Translated: CASSGGQGARETQYF.

Remarks on this clone: Other DNA sequences from this sample encode an identical CDR3 as well. This sequence joins TRBV9 and TRBJ2-1, with D perhaps matching TRBD2 (5 bases). Between the trimmed V and J ends, which lost 5 bases and 0 bases, there was a span of 6 bases. Germline CDR1 SGDLS, CDR2 YYNGEE. The CDR3 is made up of 13 amino acids. CDR3: CASSGSSYNEQFF. The CDR3 DNA sequence: TGTGCCAGCAGTGGGAGCTCCTACAATGAGCAGTTCTTC.

This clone was picked up one time. V is TRBV4-2 and J is TRBJ2-1; TRBD2 is a possible D gene (7 bases). Trimming pared 1 base from V and 9 bases from J, leaving 16 bases between. Germline V gene sequence: CDR1 LGHNA, CDR2 YNFKEQ. The CDR3 is 15 amino acids. This chain's CDR3 is CASSQVGGPAGEQFF. CDR3 sequence (DNA): TGTGCCAGCAGCCAAGTGGGGGGGCCGGCCGGTGAGCAGTTCTTC.